This entry lists 6 T cell receptor beta chains sequenced from one sample in a study of lymphopenia after photon versus proton radiotherapy. Here immunoSEQ multiplex PCR was the method, and the copy in TCRdb shows in-frame clones only, minus some. This table holds 40,000 to 55,000 clones, roughly 90% found once. This specimen consisted of peripheral blood, obtained from a patient treated with photon-based radiotherapy. The receptors originated from a woman aged 40 to 50 with cholangiocarcinoma.

The chain links TRBV5-1 to TRBJ1-2; D is perhaps TRBD1 (5 bases). Looked up from germline, CDR1 is SGHRS and CDR2 is YFSETQ. CDR3 length equals 13 residues. Deletions cut 5 bases from V and 4 bases from J, with 12 bases between. This chain's CDR3 is CASRQGDGYGYTF. The CDR3 DNA sequence: TGCGCCAGCAGGCAGGGTGATGGCTATGGCTACACCTTC. The complete variable domain, with remaining parts taken from reference TRBV5-1 and TRBJ1-2, reads KAGVTQTPRYLIKTRGQQVTLSCSPISGHRSVSWYQQTPGQGLQFLFEYFSETQRNKGNFPGRFSGRQFSNSRSEMNVSTLELGDSALYLCASRQGDGYGYTFGSGTRLTVV.

This rearrangement joins TRBV28 to TRBJ1-1, with TRBD1 matching 7 bases. CDR3 size: 15 residues. Germline V gene data show CDR1 as MDHEN and CDR2 as SYDVKM. V gave up 3 bases and J gave up 6 bases; unmatched junction bases: 10. CDR3 sequence reads: CASSFYSTGTAEAFF. As DNA, the CDR3 is TGTGCCAGCAGTTTTTATAGTACTGGGACAGCTGAAGCTTTCTTT.

This sequence joins TRBV2 and TRBJ2-3; D not resolved. Trimming cost V 1 base and J 3 bases, with 5 bases left between them. This CDR3 is 13 amino acids long. From germline, CDR1 is SNHLY and CDR2 FYNNEI. In DNA, the CDR3 is TGTGCCAGCAGTGAAGGGAGAACAGATACGCAGTATTTT. It specifies CASSEGRTDTQYF.

The genes are TRBV4-2 and TRBJ2-1; possibly TRBD2 for D (5 bases). The V end lost 2 bases, the J end lost 0 bases, and 14 bases lay between the germline ends. In germline, CDR1 is LGHNA, CDR2 YNFKEQ. The CDR3 sequence is 17 residues long. CDR3 region: CASSQNPGLYSYNEQFF. The CDR3 DNA sequence: TGTGCCAGCAGCCAAAACCCGGGATTATACTCCTACAATGAGCAGTTCTTC.

The J gene is TRBJ2-1, the V gene TRBV2, with a weak D call TRBD2 (5 bases). The CDR3 spans 12 residues. The V gene's germline CDR1 is SNHLY and CDR2 FYNNEI. Trimming removed 2 bases at V and 10 bases at J, with 9 bases between. CDR3 amino acids: CASSERAAEQFF. DNA for the CDR3: TGTGCCAGCAGTGAAAGAGCGGCCGAGCAGTTCTTC.

The J gene is TRBJ1-1, the V gene TRBV27, with 7 bases lining up with TRBD1. This CDR3 region has 15 residues. J gave up 4 bases and V 4 bases, and 9 bases lay outside the gene matches. Germline CDR1 reads MNHEY; CDR2 reads SMNVEV (reference sequence). CDR3 nucleotides: TGTGCCAGCAGTTCCTTACAGGGGCAGGTCACTGAAGCTTTCTTT. This gives the protein CASSSLQGQVTEAFF.